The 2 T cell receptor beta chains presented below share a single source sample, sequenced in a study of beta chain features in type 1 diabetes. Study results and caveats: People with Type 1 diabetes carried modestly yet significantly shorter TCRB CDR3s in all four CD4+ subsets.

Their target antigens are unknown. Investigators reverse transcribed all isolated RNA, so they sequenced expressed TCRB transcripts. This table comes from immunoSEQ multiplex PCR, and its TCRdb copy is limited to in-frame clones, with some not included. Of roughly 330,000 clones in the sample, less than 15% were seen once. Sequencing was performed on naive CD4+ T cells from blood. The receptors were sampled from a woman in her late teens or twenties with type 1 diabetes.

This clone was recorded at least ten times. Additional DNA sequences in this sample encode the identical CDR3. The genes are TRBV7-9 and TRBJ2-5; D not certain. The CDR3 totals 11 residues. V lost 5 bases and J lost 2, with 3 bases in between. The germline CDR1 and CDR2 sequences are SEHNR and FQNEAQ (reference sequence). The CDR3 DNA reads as TGTGCCAGCAGCCCACAAGAGACCCAGTACTTC. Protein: CASSPQETQYF.

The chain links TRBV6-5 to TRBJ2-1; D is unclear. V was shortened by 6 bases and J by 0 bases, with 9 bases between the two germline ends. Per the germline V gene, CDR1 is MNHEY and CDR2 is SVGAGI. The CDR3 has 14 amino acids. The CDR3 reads CASSPVSSYNEQFF. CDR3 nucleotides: TGTGCCAGCAGCCCCGTTAGCTCCTACAATGAGCAGTTCTTC.